This TCR beta chain was found in a study of blood T cell repertoires in COVID-19. Study-wide background: COVID-19 samples collected from the United States, Italy and Spain covered acute and convalescent phases.

Per the germline V gene, CDR1 is SNHLY and CDR2 is FYNNEI. The J segment lost 2 bases and the V segment lost 4 bases, leaving 2 bases of the junction unmatched. This CDR3 is 14 amino acids long. Profiled with immunoSEQ multiplex PCR; TCRdb holds only in-frame clones, not every one. The data show some 160,000 clones, around 81% seen once. To note about this clone: Other DNA sequences in this sample translate to the same CDR3.

This clonotype was obtained from a man between 65 and 80 years old who had recovered from COVID-19. The rearrangement links TRBV2 to TRBJ1-5; TRBD1 matches 7 bases. The sequenced sample was peripheral blood. The CDR3 loop is CASSADRGNQPQHF. Written as DNA, the CDR3 is TGTGCCAGCAGTGCAGACAGGGGCAATCAGCCCCAGCATTTT. The full variable domain, with the rest looked up from reference TRBV2 and TRBJ1-5, is EPEVTQTPSHQVTQMGQEVILRCVPISNHLYFYWYRQILGQKVEFLVSFYNNEISEKSEIFDDQFSVERPDGSNFTLKIRSTKLEDSAMYFCASSADRGNQPQHFGDGTRLSIL.